These T cell receptor beta chains were read from a single sample in a study of blood T cells in healthy people across ages. Via MiXCR, TCRdb re-called the 5' RACE reads, giving one row per CDR3 protein. The table lists approximately 900,000 distinct CDR3 sequences, 48% of them singletons. Sequences were obtained from blood. The receptors were gathered from a man aged 25 to 40 in good health. Both conserved end residues are part of each CDR3. Each record gives: D gene, clone size, J gene, V gene, CDR3 DNA, CDR3 protein. D genes are given only for firm matches. A clone size is listed for some rows: how often the clone was seen (once, few, many), or a class if it is expanded.

D gene: NA; clone size: NA; J gene: TRBJ1-2; V gene: TRBV15; CDR3 DNA: TGTGCCACCAGCAGAGATTTTACCCATGGCTACACCTTC; CDR3 protein: CATSRDFTHGYTF
D gene: NA; clone size: few; J gene: TRBJ2-7; V gene: TRBV21-1; CDR3 DNA: TGTGCCAGCAGCAAAGTTAAGAGCGAGTTCTTTTCCTACGAGCAGTACTTC; CDR3 protein: CASSKVKSEFFSYEQYF
D gene: NA; clone size: NA; J gene: TRBJ1-4; V gene: TRBV30; CDR3 DNA: TGTGCCTGGAGTATCGGGCAGGGCACAACTAATGAAAAACTGTTTTTT; CDR3 protein: CAWSIGQGTTNEKLFF
D gene: TRBD1; clone size: NA; J gene: TRBJ2-7; V gene: TRBV7-2; CDR3 DNA: TGTGCCAGCAGCTCTGGACAGGTAGTGGACGAGCAGTACTTC; CDR3 protein: CASSSGQVVDEQYF
D gene: NA; clone size: NA; J gene: TRBJ2-7; V gene: TRBV4-3; CDR3 DNA: TGCGCCAGCAGCCAAGATGCGCAAGCACACTACGAGCAGTACTTC; CDR3 protein: CASSQDAQAHYEQYF
D gene: NA; clone size: NA; J gene: TRBJ2-3; V gene: TRBV9; CDR3 DNA: TGTGCCAGCAGCGTAGTTGGCGGATTCCCTAGCACAGATACGCAGTATTTT; CDR3 protein: CASSVVGGFPSTDTQYF
D gene: NA; clone size: NA; J gene: TRBJ1-4; V gene: TRBV7-8; CDR3 DNA: TGTGCCAGCAGCCCTGGAGACGGAAGAAATGAAAAACTGTTTTTT; CDR3 protein: CASSPGDGRNEKLFF
D gene: NA; clone size: NA; J gene: TRBJ1-2; V gene: TRBV27; CDR3 DNA: TGTGCCAGCAGTTTACGGGGGAAAGGGGATGGCTACACCTTC; CDR3 protein: CASSLRGKGDGYTF
D gene: NA; clone size: NA; J gene: TRBJ1-6; V gene: TRBV12-3/TRBV12-4; CDR3 DNA: TGTGCCAGCAGTTTTGTCGGGGGGTCCGGTAATTCACCCCTCCACTTT; CDR3 protein: CASSFVGGSGNSPLHF
D gene: TRBD2; clone size: once; J gene: TRBJ2-1; V gene: TRBV6-1; CDR3 DNA: TGTGCCAGCAGGAGGACTAGCGGGGGGGCCTCAATCTACAATGAGCAGTTCTTC; CDR3 protein: CASRRTSGGASIYNEQFF
D gene: NA; clone size: NA; J gene: TRBJ2-3; V gene: TRBV12-3/TRBV12-4; CDR3 DNA: TGTGCCAGCAGTTTGGCTGAAGTGAGCACAGATACGCAGTATTTT; CDR3 protein: CASSLAEVSTDTQYF
D gene: TRBD2; clone size: NA; J gene: TRBJ2-1; V gene: TRBV27; CDR3 DNA: TGTGCCAGCAGTTCCCTTAAGACTAGCGGATACAATGAGCAGTTCTTC; CDR3 protein: CASSSLKTSGYNEQFF
D gene: NA; clone size: NA; J gene: TRBJ2-6; V gene: TRBV28; CDR3 DNA: TGTGCCAGCAGTTTAGAAATTCGGCACAGGGACTCTGGGGCCAACGTCCTGACTTTC; CDR3 protein: CASSLEIRHRDSGANVLTF
D gene: NA; clone size: few; J gene: TRBJ1-4; V gene: TRBV21-1; CDR3 DNA: TGTGCCAGCAGCAAAGCGCTTTGGGAGACAGGGTGCTGCCGGAATGAAAAACTGTTTTTT; CDR3 protein: CASSKALWETGCCRNEKLFF
D gene: NA; clone size: NA; J gene: TRBJ2-1; V gene: TRBV6-1; CDR3 DNA: TGTGCCAGCAGTGAGCGGGCAGGGAGCAATGAGCAGTTCTTC; CDR3 protein: CASSERAGSNEQFF
D gene: TRBD2; clone size: NA; J gene: TRBJ2-2; V gene: TRBV7-7; CDR3 DNA: TGTGCTAGCAGCTTTGCGGAACTAGCGGGGGGAAACACCGGGGAGCTGTTTTTT; CDR3 protein: CASSFAELAGGNTGELFF
D gene: NA; clone size: NA; J gene: TRBJ2-1; V gene: TRBV21-1; CDR3 DNA: TGTGCCAGCAGCCCACGGGACCATAGGAATAAGCAGTTCTTC; CDR3 protein: CASSPRDHRNKQFF
D gene: NA; clone size: NA; J gene: TRBJ1-4; V gene: TRBV27; CDR3 DNA: TGTGCCAGCAGTTTAAATATATGGGGAGCTAATGAAAAACTGTTTTTT; CDR3 protein: CASSLNIWGANEKLFF
D gene: TRBD1; clone size: NA; J gene: TRBJ2-5; V gene: TRBV4-3; CDR3 DNA: TGCGCCAGCAGCCAAGATCTTCGTACAGGGGGCGGTCTGGAGACCCAGTACTTC; CDR3 protein: CASSQDLRTGGGLETQYF
D gene: NA; clone size: NA; J gene: TRBJ2-1; V gene: TRBV7-9; CDR3 DNA: TGTGCCAGCAGCTTCCCGACTGGTCTGTATGAGCAGTTCTTC; CDR3 protein: CASSFPTGLYEQFF
D gene: NA; clone size: NA; J gene: TRBJ2-7; V gene: TRBV6-5; CDR3 DNA: TGTGCCAGCAGTTACCTTTTCGGGGTGGACTACGAGCAGTACTTC; CDR3 protein: CASSYLFGVDYEQYF
D gene: NA; clone size: few; J gene: TRBJ1-1; V gene: TRBV18; CDR3 DNA: TGTGCCAGCTCACCACCGACGGACAGAGGGGCTGAAGCTTTCTTT; CDR3 protein: CASSPPTDRGAEAFF
D gene: NA; clone size: few; J gene: TRBJ2-7; V gene: TRBV20-1; CDR3 DNA: TGCAGTGCTAGAGATCTTCTGGTCCTAGCCTACGAGCAGTACTTC; CDR3 protein: CSARDLLVLAYEQYF
D gene: NA; clone size: NA; J gene: TRBJ1-2; V gene: TRBV6-5; CDR3 DNA: TGTGCCAGCAGCTTTGGTGAGGGTGACTATGGCTACACCTTC; CDR3 protein: CASSFGEGDYGYTF
D gene: NA; clone size: NA; J gene: TRBJ2-5; V gene: TRBV13; CDR3 DNA: TGTGCCAGCAGCTTAAGGGGGGGCGTGGGTGAGCAGTACTTC; CDR3 protein: CASSLRGGVGEQYF
D gene: NA; clone size: NA; J gene: TRBJ1-4; V gene: TRBV6-6; CDR3 DNA: TGTGCCAGCAGCCTCTCAGGGGATGCTAATGAAAAACTGTTTTTT; CDR3 protein: CASSLSGDANEKLFF
D gene: NA; clone size: few; J gene: TRBJ2-6; V gene: TRBV2; CDR3 DNA: TGTGCCAGCAGGGATGAATCCTCTGGGGCCAACGTCCTGACTTTC; CDR3 protein: CASRDESSGANVLTF
D gene: TRBD2; clone size: NA; J gene: TRBJ2-3; V gene: TRBV11-2; CDR3 DNA: TGTGCCAGCAGCTTAGTGGGAGGGGACACAGATACGCAGTATTTT; CDR3 protein: CASSLVGGDTDTQYF
D gene: NA; clone size: few; J gene: TRBJ2-3; V gene: TRBV25-1; CDR3 DNA: TGTGCCAGCAGTCCCTCGGGCGGGGGCTTTGGTACGCAGTATTTT; CDR3 protein: CASSPSGGGFGTQYF
D gene: NA; clone size: many; J gene: TRBJ2-7; V gene: TRBV14; CDR3 DNA: TGTGCCAGCAGCCAAGAGAAAGGGTTAAGCCGCGACGAGCAGTACTTC; CDR3 protein: CASSQEKGLSRDEQYF
D gene: NA; clone size: NA; J gene: TRBJ1-4; V gene: TRBV12-3/TRBV12-4; CDR3 DNA: TGTGCCAGCAGTTTAGGTCGGGCGGGGTCTAATGAAAAACTGTTTTTT; CDR3 protein: CASSLGRAGSNEKLFF
D gene: TRBD1; clone size: NA; J gene: TRBJ1-6; V gene: TRBV30; CDR3 DNA: TGTGCCTGGAGTGTACGTGACAGGGGTAATTCACCCCTCCACTTT; CDR3 protein: CAWSVRDRGNSPLHF